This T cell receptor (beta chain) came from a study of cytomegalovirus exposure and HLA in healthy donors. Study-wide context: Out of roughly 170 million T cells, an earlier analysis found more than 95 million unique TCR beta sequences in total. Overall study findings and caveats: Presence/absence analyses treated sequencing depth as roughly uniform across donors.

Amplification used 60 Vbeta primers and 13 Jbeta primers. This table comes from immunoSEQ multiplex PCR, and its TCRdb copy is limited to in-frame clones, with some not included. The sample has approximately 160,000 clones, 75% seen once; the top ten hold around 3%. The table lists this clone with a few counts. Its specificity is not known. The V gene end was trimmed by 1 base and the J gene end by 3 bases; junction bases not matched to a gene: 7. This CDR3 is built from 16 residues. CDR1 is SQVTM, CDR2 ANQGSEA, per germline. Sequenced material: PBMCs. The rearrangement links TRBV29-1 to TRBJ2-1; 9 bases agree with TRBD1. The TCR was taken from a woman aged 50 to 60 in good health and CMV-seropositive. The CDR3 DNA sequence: TGCAGCGTTGAAGGTTGGGACAGGGCCATCTACAATGAGCAGTTCTTC. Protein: CSVEGWDRAIYNEQFF.